One and the same sample provided the 8 T cell receptor beta chains below, sequenced in a study of blood T cell repertoires in COVID-19. Generated by immunoSEQ multiplex PCR, the TCRdb table keeps only in-frame clones and is missing some. The sample has about 260,000 clones; 80% to 95% are singletons. The sequencing input was PBMCs or T cells enriched from blood (not recorded which). These receptor sequences come from a man aged 40-49 years who had been exposed to COVID-19.

The rearrangement joins TRBV5-1 to TRBJ2-1; 7 nucleotides agree with TRBD2. Per germline, CDR1 SGHRS and CDR2 YFSETQ. There are 14 residues in the CDR3. Losses at the gene ends were 2 bases for V and 9 bases for J; bases not matched to a gene: 8. Here the CDR3 DNA reads TGCGCCAGCAGCTTCTTTGCGGGAGCGGCTGAGCAGTTCTTC. This gives the protein CASSFFAGAAEQFF. Supplemented by reference TRBV5-1 and TRBJ2-1, the full variable domain reads KAGVTQTPRYLIKTRGQQVTLSCSPISGHRSVSWYQQTPGQGLQFLFEYFSETQRNKGNFPGRFSGRQFSNSRSEMNVSTLELGDSALYLCASSFFAGAAEQFFGPGTRLTVL.

The rearrangement uses TRBV28 and TRBJ1-4, with 9 bases that match TRBD1. V shed 4 bases, J shed 8 bases, and the junction held 2 bases outside the gene matches. The CDR3 totals 13 residues. The germline gives CDR1 MDHEN, CDR2 SYDVKM. In DNA form, the CDR3 reads TGTGCCAGCAGTTCCGGGACAGGGGAAAAACTGTTTTTT. Amino acids: CASSSGTGEKLFF.

There are a few counts of this clone. The J gene is TRBJ2-2, the V gene TRBV11-3; 9 nucleotides align to TRBD2. The CDR3 loop spans 17 amino acids. V shed 4 bases, J shed 1 base, and the junction held 7 bases outside the gene matches. CDR1 and CDR2 from the germline V gene are SGHNT and YENEEA. The CDR3 region has the DNA TGTGCCAGCAGCTCGAACCCGACTAGCGGGAACACCGGGGAGCTGTTTTTT. Its protein product is CASSSNPTSGNTGELFF.

The rearrangement uses TRBV3-1 (or the pseudogene TRBV3-2) and TRBJ1-1, with unresolved D. The length of the CDR3 is 15 residues. Trimming took 0 bases from V and 1 from J, leaving 9 bases between them. The germline gives CDR1 LGHDT, CDR2 YNNKEL (reference sequence). CDR3 nucleotides: TGTGCCAGCAGCCAAGAGCTATTACCGAACACTGAAGCTTTCTTT. Residues: CASSQELLPNTEAFF.

The V and J genes are TRBV14 and TRBJ2-7; D gene unclear. This CDR3 spans 19 amino acids. Germline lookup yields CDR1 SGHDN and CDR2 FVKESK. Trimming shortened V by 1 base and J by 0 bases, and 22 bases separated the two germline ends. The CDR3 DNA reads TGTGCCAGCAGCCAAGGAATACATGCCAGGTCCCTGAACTCCTACGAGCAGTACTTC. As protein: CASSQGIHARSLNSYEQYF. Combining the CDR3 with reference TRBV14 and TRBJ2-7 gives the whole variable domain EAGVTQFPSHSVIEKGQTVTLRCDPISGHDNLYWYRRVMGKEIKFLLHFVKESKQDESGMPNNRFLAERTGGTYSTLKVQPAELEDSGVYFCASSQGIHARSLNSYEQYFGPGTRLTVT.

This clone was seen more than once but under ten times. V and J are TRBV18 and TRBJ1-3; D uncertain. Germline assignment: CDR1 KGHSH and CDR2 LQKENI. Between the trimmed V and J ends, which lost 5 bases and 8 bases, there was a span of 7 bases. The CDR3 covers 11 residues. CDR3 nucleotide sequence: TGTGCCAGCTCAACATTGGACACCATATATTTT. It encodes CASSTLDTIYF.

The CDR3, as DNA: TGTGCCAGCAGCCCATACAGGGCGTCGAACACTGAAGCTTTCTTT. Translated, it gives CASSPYRASNTEAFF. The J gene is TRBJ1-1, the V gene TRBV28; D perhaps matches TRBD1 (6 bases). This CDR3 spans 15 amino acids. The germline V gene encodes CDR1 MDHEN and CDR2 SYDVKM. V was shortened by 6 bases and J by 1 base, with 15 bases between the two germline ends.

The chain uses TRBV7-9 and TRBJ2-5, with TRBD2 as a possible D gene (6 bases). Germline CDR1 reads SEHNR; CDR2 reads FQNEAQ (reference sequence). V gave up 1 base and J gave up 4 bases, with 13 bases separating them. CDR3 length: 15 residues. The CDR3 DNA is TGTGCCAGCAGCTTAGAAGGTCAGGGAGGAGAGACCCAGTACTTC. The encoded protein is CASSLEGQGGETQYF. Combining the CDR3 with reference TRBV7-9 and TRBJ2-5 gives the whole variable domain DTGVSQNPRHKITKRGQNVTFRCDPISEHNRLYWYRQTLGQGPEFLTYFQNEAQLEKSRLLSDRFSAERPKGSFSTLEIQRTEQGDSAMYLCASSLEGQGGETQYFGPGTRLLVL.